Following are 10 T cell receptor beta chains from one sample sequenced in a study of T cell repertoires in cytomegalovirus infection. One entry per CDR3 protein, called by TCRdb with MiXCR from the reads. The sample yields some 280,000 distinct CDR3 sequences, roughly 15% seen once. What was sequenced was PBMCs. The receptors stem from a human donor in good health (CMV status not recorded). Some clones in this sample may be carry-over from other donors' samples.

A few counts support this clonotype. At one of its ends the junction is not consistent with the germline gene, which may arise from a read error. The CDR3 is CASSDANF. The CDR3 region has the DNA TGCGCCAGCAGCGACGCGAACTTC. The chain recombines TRBV4-1 with TRBJ2-7; D gene unclear. This CDR3 region has 8 residues. Germline assignment: CDR1 MGHRA and CDR2 YSYEKL.

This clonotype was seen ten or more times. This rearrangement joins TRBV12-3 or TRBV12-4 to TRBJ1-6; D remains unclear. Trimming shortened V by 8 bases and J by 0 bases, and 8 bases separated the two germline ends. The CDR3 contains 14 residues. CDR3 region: CASRRSSYNSPLHF. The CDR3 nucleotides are TGTGCCAGCCGGCGTAGCTCCTATAATTCACCCCTCCACTTT.

The CDR3 DNA reads as TGCAGTGCTAGGCGAGAGAGGGGAGTCACAGATACGCAGTATTTT. Protein: CSARRERGVTDTQYF. The chain uses TRBV20-1 and TRBJ2-3; either TRBD1 or TRBD2 may supply D (5 bases each). With 3 bases removed from V and 2 bases from J, the gap between germline ends came to 15 bases. Germline loops: CDR1 DFQATT, CDR2 SNEGSKA (reference sequence). The CDR3 consists of 15 residues.

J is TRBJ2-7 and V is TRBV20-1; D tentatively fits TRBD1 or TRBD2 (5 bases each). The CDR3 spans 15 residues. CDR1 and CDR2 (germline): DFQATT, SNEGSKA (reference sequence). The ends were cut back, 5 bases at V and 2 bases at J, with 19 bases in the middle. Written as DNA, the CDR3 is TGCAGTGCTCCAAGACGTCGGGACGCAGCCTACGAGCAGTACTTC. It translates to CSAPRRRDAAYEQYF.

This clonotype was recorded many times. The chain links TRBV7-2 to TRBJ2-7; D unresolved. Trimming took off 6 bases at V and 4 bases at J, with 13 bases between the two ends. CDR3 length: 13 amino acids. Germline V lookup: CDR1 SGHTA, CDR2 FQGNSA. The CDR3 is CASRLGPSYEQYF. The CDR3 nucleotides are TGTGCCAGCAGGTTGGGCCCCAGTTACGAGCAGTACTTC.

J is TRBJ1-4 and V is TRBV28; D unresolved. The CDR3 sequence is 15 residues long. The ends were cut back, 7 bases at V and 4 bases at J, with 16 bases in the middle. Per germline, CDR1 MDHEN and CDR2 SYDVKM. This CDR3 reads CASTPPVAGNEKLFF. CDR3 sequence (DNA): TGTGCCAGCACTCCCCCCGTGGCGGGTAATGAAAAACTGTTTTTT.

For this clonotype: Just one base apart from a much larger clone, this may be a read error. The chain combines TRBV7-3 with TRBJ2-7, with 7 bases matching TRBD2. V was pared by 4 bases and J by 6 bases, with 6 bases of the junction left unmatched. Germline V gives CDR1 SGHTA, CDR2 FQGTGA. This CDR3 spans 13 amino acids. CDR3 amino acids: CASSSGSSGEQYF. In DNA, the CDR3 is TGTGCCAGCAGCTCCGGGTCTAGCGGCGAGCAGTACTTC.

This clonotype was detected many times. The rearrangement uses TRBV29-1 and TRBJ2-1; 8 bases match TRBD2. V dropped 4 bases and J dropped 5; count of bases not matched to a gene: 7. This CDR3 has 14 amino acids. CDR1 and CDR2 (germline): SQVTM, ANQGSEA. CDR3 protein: CSVVPGTSDNEQFF. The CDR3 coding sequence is TGCAGCGTTGTACCCGGGACTAGTGACAATGAGCAGTTCTTC.

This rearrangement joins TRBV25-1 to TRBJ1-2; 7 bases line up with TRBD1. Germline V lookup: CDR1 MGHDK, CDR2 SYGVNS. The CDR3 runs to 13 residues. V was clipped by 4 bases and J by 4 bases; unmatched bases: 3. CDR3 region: CASSVDRAYGYTF. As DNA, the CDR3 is TGTGCCAGCAGTGTCGACAGGGCCTATGGCTACACCTTC.

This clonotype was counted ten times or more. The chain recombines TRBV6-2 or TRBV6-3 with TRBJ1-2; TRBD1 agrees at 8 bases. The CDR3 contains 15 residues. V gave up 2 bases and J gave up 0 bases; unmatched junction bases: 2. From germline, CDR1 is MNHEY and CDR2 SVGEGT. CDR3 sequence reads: CASSYGTGSNYGYTF. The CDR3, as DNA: TGTGCCAGCAGTTACGGGACAGGCTCTAACTATGGCTACACCTTC.